The 22 T cell receptor beta chains below were found in one sample sequenced in a study of cytomegalovirus exposure and HLA in healthy donors. The data were produced by immunoSEQ multiplex PCR, yet TCRdb's version contains in-frame clones alone and is incomplete. The sample includes about 260,000 clones, around 90% seen only once; the top ten take around 3.1%. Sequencing was carried out using PBMCs. Every receptor here comes from a woman aged 25-40 years in good health and CMV-seronegative.

J is TRBJ2-1 and V is TRBV7-8, with 14 bases lining up with TRBD2. V trimming: 0 bases; J trimming: 10 bases; junction bases outside the gene matches: 11. CDR3 size: 18 residues. Per the germline V gene, CDR1 is SGHVS and CDR2 is FQNEAQ. The CDR3 protein is CASSLAAGTSGRIGEQFF. As DNA, the CDR3 is TGTGCCAGCAGCTTAGCAGCCGGGACTAGCGGGAGAATCGGGGAGCAGTTCTTC. Looking up the rest from reference TRBV7-8 and TRBJ2-1 gives the full variable domain: GAGVSQSPRYKVAKRGQDVALRCDPISGHVSLFWYQQALGQGPEFLTYFQNEAQLDKSGLPSDRFFAERPEGSVSTLKIQRTQQEDSAVYLCASSLAAGTSGRIGEQFFGPGTRLTVL.

The chain uses TRBV18 and TRBJ2-7; TRBD1 matches 8 bases. J lost 3 bases, V lost 2 bases, and 6 bases had no gene match. Germline-derived CDR1 and CDR2 are KGHSH and LQKENI. This CDR3 region has 15 residues. The CDR3 sequence: CASSPRDRLDYEQYF. Here the CDR3 DNA reads TGTGCCAGCTCACCAAGGGACAGGTTGGACTACGAGCAGTACTTC.

CDR3 amino acids: CASRQGGFGTGELFF. Here the CDR3 DNA reads TGTGCCAGCCGACAGGGGGGATTCGGCACCGGGGAGCTGTTTTTT. The V and J genes are TRBV2 and TRBJ2-2, with 9 positions matching TRBD1. The CDR3 runs 15 residues. Germline assignment: CDR1 SNHLY and CDR2 FYNNEI. V was clipped by 8 bases and J by 4 bases; unmatched bases: 8.

This chain connects TRBV4-1 to TRBJ2-7, with D possibly TRBD1 on 6 matching bases. V lost 4 bases, J lost 0 bases, and 13 bases lay in between. CDR3 size: 15 residues. The germline gives CDR1 MGHRA, CDR2 YSYEKL. The CDR3 coding sequence is TGCGCCAGCAGCCTGACTTCAGGGGTCTCCTACGAGCAGTACTTC. This codes for CASSLTSGVSYEQYF.

This chain links TRBV9 with TRBJ2-3; tentative D call: TRBD1 (5 bases). V lost 0 bases, J lost 3 bases, and 11 bases lay in between. The CDR3 extends over 15 amino acids. Germline CDR1 SGDLS, CDR2 YYNGEE. CDR3 protein: CASSVGEAGTDTQYF. DNA of the CDR3: TGTGCCAGCAGCGTAGGTGAAGCAGGGACAGATACGCAGTATTTT.

V usage is TRBV10-3 and J usage is TRBJ2-3; tentatively, D is TRBD2 (7 bases). Deletions cut 3 bases from V and 4 bases from J, with 11 bases between. Germline-derived CDR1 and CDR2 are ENHRY and SYGVKD. This CDR3 has 14 amino acids. CDR3 DNA: TGTGCCATCAGTGAAGGGGGGGACGCAGATACGCAGTATTTT. Residues: CAISEGGDADTQYF.

The chain links TRBV11-3 to TRBJ2-5; D remains ambiguous. The CDR3 runs to 14 residues. The ends were cut back, 5 bases at V and 4 bases at J, with 14 bases in the middle. Germline CDR1 SGHNT, CDR2 YENEEA. The CDR3 reads CASSPLRMRETQYF. Written as DNA, the CDR3 is TGTGCCAGCAGCCCCCTCCGCATGAGAGAGACCCAGTACTTC.

The table lists this clone with a few counts. Here the CDR3 reads CATPMGHYGYTF. The CDR3 DNA reads as TGTGCCACCCCAATGGGCCACTATGGCTACACCTTC. The V and J genes are TRBV15 and TRBJ1-2; D is undetermined. The V end lost 8 bases, the J end lost 3 bases, and 10 bases lay between the germline ends. This CDR3 contains 12 residues. Germline V lookup: CDR1 LNHNV, CDR2 YYDKDF (reference sequence).

The chain couples TRBV7-6 to TRBJ2-7, with a weak D call TRBD2 (5 bases). V shed 4 bases and J shed 2 bases, with 12 bases lying between them. This CDR3 is built from 14 residues. The V gene's germline CDR1 is SGHVS and CDR2 FNYEAQ. This chain's CDR3 is CASSSGLTTYEQYF. The CDR3 nucleotides read TGTGCCAGCAGCTCCGGACTGACTACCTACGAGCAGTACTTC.

This chain links TRBV14 with TRBJ2-2; tentative D call: TRBD2 (6 bases). Trimming removed 2 bases at V and 5 bases at J, with 15 bases between. The germline V gene encodes CDR1 SGHDN and CDR2 FVKESK. The CDR3 runs to 16 residues. The CDR3 here is CASSQFVSGRTGELFF. In DNA form, the CDR3 reads TGTGCCAGCAGCCAATTCGTTAGCGGTCGGACCGGGGAGCTGTTTTTT.

V is TRBV9 and J is TRBJ2-3; D tentatively fits TRBD1 or TRBD2 (5 bases each). Germline CDR1 is SGDLS and CDR2 is YYNGEE. V was trimmed by 0 bases and J by 3 bases, leaving 14 bases between them. The CDR3 totals 16 residues. The CDR3 loop reads CASSVGGLGWTDTQYF. For the CDR3, the DNA is TGTGCCAGCAGCGTAGGGGGGTTAGGGTGGACAGATACGCAGTATTTT. Filled out from reference TRBV9 and TRBJ2-3, the complete variable domain reads DSGVTQTPKHLITATGQRVTLRCSPRSGDLSVYWYQQSLDQGLQFLIQYYNGEERAKGNILERFSAQQFPDLHSELNLSSLELGDSALYFCASSVGGLGWTDTQYFGPGTRLTVL.

The chain uses TRBV18 and TRBJ2-3; TRBD2 matches at 8 bases. Germline V lookup: CDR1 KGHSH, CDR2 LQKENI. The CDR3 is 16 residues long. With 1 base clipped from V and 0 bases from J, the junction kept 3 bases outside the gene matches. The CDR3 DNA sequence: TGTGCCAGCTCACCACAGCGGGAGCGGAGCACAGATACGCAGTATTTT. This gives the protein CASSPQRERSTDTQYF.

This rearrangement joins TRBV11-2 to TRBJ2-2, with D uncertain. CDR1 is SGHAT, CDR2 FQNNGV, per germline. The length of the CDR3 is 15 residues. V dropped 1 base and J dropped 7 bases, with 13 bases sitting between them. The CDR3 DNA sequence: TGTGCCAGCAGCTTAGTAGTTGAAGGGATCGGGGAGCTGTTTTTT. Protein sequence: CASSLVVEGIGELFF.

The chain couples TRBV11-2 to TRBJ2-1, with a weak D call TRBD2 (6 bases). The V end was cut by 8 bases, the J end by 5 bases, with 10 bases between. In germline, CDR1 is SGHAT, CDR2 FQNNGV. The CDR3 has 12 amino acids. CDR3 amino acids: CASGRSHNEQFF. DNA for the CDR3: TGTGCCAGCGGGAGGTCTCACAATGAGCAGTTCTTC.

V gene TRBV25-1 combines with J gene TRBJ2-7; tentative D call: TRBD2 (6 bases). V was trimmed by 6 bases and J by 3 bases, leaving 15 bases between them. The CDR3 extends over 14 amino acids. The V gene's germline CDR1 is MGHDK and CDR2 SYGVNS. The CDR3 nucleotides read TGTGCCAGCAGGGATGGGGGGATTTACTACGAGCAGTACTTC. It yields the protein CASRDGGIYYEQYF.

The rearrangement links TRBV5-6 to TRBJ2-7, with D possibly matching TRBD1 (5 bases). The V and J ends lost 4 bases and 3 bases respectively, with 17 bases between them. CDR3 length: 15 residues. Germline loops: CDR1 SGHDT, CDR2 YYEEEE. CDR3 sequence (DNA): TGTGCCAGCAGCCTATCAAAGGACATTTTCTACGAGCAGTACTTC. It encodes CASSLSKDIFYEQYF.

The chain combines TRBV15 with TRBJ1-4; D not certain. This CDR3 comprises 16 residues. V lost 5 bases and J lost 1, with 14 bases in between. The V gene's germline CDR1 is LNHNV and CDR2 YYDKDF (reference sequence). CDR3: CATSRLWAGTNEKLFF. The CDR3 DNA reads TGTGCCACCAGCCGACTATGGGCAGGAACTAATGAAAAACTGTTTTTT.

The chain joins TRBV9 to TRBJ1-1, with D possibly matching TRBD1 (5 bases). Germline loops: CDR1 SGDLS, CDR2 YYNGEE. CDR3 size: 13 residues. The V gene lost 0 bases and the J gene lost 5 bases, with 8 bases spanning the gap. The CDR3 here is CASSVVGATEAFF. CDR3 bases: TGTGCCAGCAGCGTAGTCGGGGCAACTGAAGCTTTCTTT.

This clone was detected once. The chain has TRBV15 and TRBJ2-2; TRBD1 or TRBD2 may be the D gene (6 bases each). Trimming cost V 0 bases and J 5 bases, with 19 bases left between them. Germline V gene data show CDR1 as LNHNV and CDR2 as YYDKDF (reference sequence). CDR3 length: 18 residues. CDR3 bases: TGTGCCACCAGCAGAGATCGGGCGAGGGGGGCGCTGACCGGGGAGCTGTTTTTT. It encodes CATSRDRARGALTGELFF.

The table lists this clone with a count of one. V and J are TRBV27 and TRBJ2-3; 8 bases fit TRBD2. Germline CDR1 MNHEY, CDR2 SMNVEV (reference sequence). The CDR3 is 15 residues long. Unmatched junction bases numbered 6, after V lost 4 bases and J lost 3 bases. CDR3 amino acids: CASSSATSATDTQYF. Written as DNA, the CDR3 is TGTGCCAGCAGTTCCGCGACTAGCGCGACAGATACGCAGTATTTT.

This clone was seen more than once but under ten times. This chain uses TRBV11-2 with TRBJ2-7, with D possibly being TRBD2 (5 bases). CDR1 SGHAT and CDR2 FQNNGV come from the germline V gene. CDR3 length equals 15 residues. V was pared by 8 bases and J by 0 bases, with 17 bases between. This CDR3 is CASLGGAVNSYEQYF. The CDR3 bases are TGTGCCAGCTTAGGCGGAGCGGTAAACTCCTACGAGCAGTACTTC.

The chain combines TRBV5-1 with TRBJ2-4, with 8 bases aligning to TRBD1. V was clipped by 4 bases and J by 9 bases; unmatched bases: 9. This CDR3 spans 14 amino acids. Germline V CDR1 and CDR2: SGHRS, YFSETQ. The CDR3 region has the DNA TGCGCCAGCAGCGTCGGGGACAGGAAGAGCATTCAGTACTTC. Amino acid sequence: CASSVGDRKSIQYF.